These T cell receptor beta chains were read from a single sample in a study of blood T cell repertoires in COVID-19. TCRdb's table, derived via immunoSEQ multiplex PCR, lists solely in-frame clones and lacks some. The sample includes some 140,000 clones, just under 85% seen only once; the top ten take around 3%. Sequencing was done on a sample of peripheral blood. These receptor sequences come from a woman of 80 years or more with acute or convalescent COVID-19. Each CDR3 is given with its conserved first and last residue. D genes are given only for firm matches. Expanded clones are given a class, and other clones once, few, many or no size at all.

TRBV5-1	TRBJ2-2	-	-	TGCGCCAGCAGCTTAGTATCTCCGGGACACGGAAACACCGGGGAGCTGTTTTTT	CASSLVSPGHGNTGELFF
TRBV7-8	TRBJ1-2	TRBD1	-	TGTGCCAGCAGCTTAGAAGGGCGACAGGGAAGAAACTATGGCTACACCTTC	CASSLEGRQGRNYGYTF
TRBV7-9	TRBJ1-4	-	-	TGTGCCAGCAGCTTACAAGGGGCTAAGGAAAAACTGTTTTTT	CASSLQGAKEKLFF
TRBV2	TRBJ1-4	TRBD1	-	TGTGCCAGCAGTGCACCCACAGGGGAAGGTGAAAAACTGTTTTTT	CASSAPTGEGEKLFF
TRBV19	TRBJ1-1	-	-	TGTGCCAGTAGTGGCCCCAGGAACACTGAAGCTTTCTTT	CASSGPRNTEAFF
TRBV5-6	TRBJ2-7	-	-	TGTGCCAGCAGCATGAGGACAGATCAGTACTTC	CASSMRTDQYF
TRBV7-8	TRBJ1-1	-	-	TGTGCCAGCAGCTTAGTCAGTACCACTGAAGCTTTCTTT	CASSLVSTTEAFF
TRBV5-1	TRBJ1-1	TRBD1	-	TGCGCCAGCAGCAAAGGACAGGGGAGGACTGAAGCTTTCTTT	CASSKGQGRTEAFF
TRBV19	TRBJ1-1	-	once	TGTGCCGCCGAGGGGGATAACACTGAAGCTTTCTTT	CAAEGDNTEAFF
TRBV2	TRBJ2-2	-	-	TGTGCCAGCAACGGAGGGGTCTTAAACACCGGGGAGCTGTTTTTT	CASNGGVLNTGELFF
TRBV6-5	TRBJ1-1	-	-	TGTGCCAGCAGTTTCTCCCCGGAGCTGAACACTGAAGCTTTCTTT	CASSFSPELNTEAFF
TRBV4-1	TRBJ1-2	TRBD1	-	TGCGCCAGCAGCCAGCAGCAACAGACAGGGGTCGGAGGCTACACCTTC	CASSQQQQTGVGGYTF
TRBV5-1	TRBJ1-5	TRBD1	-	TGCGCCAGCAGTGATTGGGGACAGGGAGGTCAGCCCCAGCATTTT	CASSDWGQGGQPQHF
TRBV5-1	TRBJ2-3	-	once	TGCGCCAGCACCTCGGAGGGGGCGAGCACAGATACGCAGTATTTT	CASTSEGASTDTQYF
TRBV10-3	TRBJ2-7	TRBD1	-	TGTGCCATCGCCGGGACAGGGGAGTCCTACGAGCAGTACTTC	CAIAGTGESYEQYF
TRBV9	TRBJ1-4	TRBD1	-	TGTGCCAGCAGCGTAGAGGGACAGGGGGGTGAAAAACTGTTTTTT	CASSVEGQGGEKLFF
TRBV6-2/TRBV6-3	TRBJ1-1	-	-	TGTGCCAGCAGTTACGGGCGAGAAGCTTTCTTT	CASSYGREAFF
TRBV6-5	TRBJ2-7	TRBD1	-	TGTGCCAGCAGCAGGACAGGGTTTGCGGAGCAGTACTTC	CASSRTGFAEQYF
TRBV3-1/TRBV3-2	TRBJ1-1	-	few	TGTGCCAGCAGCCAGGAGACAGAGAACACTGAAGCTTTCTTT	CASSQETENTEAFF
TRBV18	TRBJ1-5	-	few	TGTGCCAGCTCACTACAGTTTAGCAATCAGCCCCAGCATTTT	CASSLQFSNQPQHF
TRBV11-2	TRBJ2-5	-	-	TGTGCCAGCAGTAGGATGGGACTCCTGTACCAAGAGACCCAGTACTTC	CASSRMGLLYQETQYF
TRBV2	TRBJ1-6	TRBD1	few	TGTGCCAGCAATCAACCGGGACAGGGGGTAGGGTCACCCCTCCACTTT	CASNQPGQGVGSPLHF
TRBV7-9	TRBJ1-1	-	-	TGTGCCAGCAGCCCGCGTCAGGACACTGAAGCTTTCTTT	CASSPRQDTEAFF
TRBV3-1/TRBV3-2	TRBJ2-7	-	-	TGTGCCAGCAATCTTGGGAGGAGCTCCTACGAGCAGTACTTC	CASNLGRSSYEQYF
TRBV4-2	TRBJ2-7	TRBD1	-	TGTGCCAGCAGCCAAGTGGGGACAGGGGGCCAGACCAGCTCCTACGAGCAGTACTTC	CASSQVGTGGQTSSYEQYF
TRBV19	TRBJ1-2	TRBD1	few	TGTGCCAGTAGTTTGGACAGGGGCGTCAATGGCTACACCTTC	CASSLDRGVNGYTF
TRBV15	TRBJ1-1	-	-	TGTGCCACCAGCAGAGCTGAGAGTCCCCGGGAAAGGAACACTGAAGCTTTCTTT	CATSRAESPRERNTEAFF
TRBV11-2	TRBJ2-2	-	-	TGTGCCAGCAGCTTAAGGCAGGGGTTCACCGGGGAGCTGTTTTTT	CASSLRQGFTGELFF
TRBV30	TRBJ2-1	TRBD2	-	TGTGCCTGGAGTGTAGTTAGACTAGCGGGGGCGAATGAGCAGTTCTTC	CAWSVVRLAGANEQFF